The 5 T cell receptor beta chains reported below all come from one sample, sequenced in a study of blood T cells in healthy people across ages. It was with a sample-barcoded 5' primer and a J-beta primer mix that a second PCR of roughly 7 to 11 cycles was run. TCRdb recomputed calls from the 5' RACE reads with MiXCR, one row per CDR3 protein. There are hundreds of thousands of distinct CDR3 sequences in the sample; 35% to 50% occur only once, and around 30% lies in the top ten. The sequenced sample was blood. These TCRs come from a man aged 80 or over in good health.

This clonotype was seen more than once but under ten times. This sequence joins TRBV11-3 and TRBJ1-6; possibly TRBD1 for D (5 bases). The CDR3 is 15 residues long. Germline V gene lookup returns CDR1 SGHNT and CDR2 YENEEA. Trimming left V 4 bases short and J 7 bases short, with 14 bases between. The CDR3 protein is CASSSGRSGNSPLHF. The DNA of the CDR3 is TGTGCCAGCAGCTCGGGGCGCTCCGGGAATTCACCCCTCCACTTT.

Only a few counts were recorded for this clonotype. The J gene is TRBJ2-7, the V gene TRBV6-2 or TRBV6-3; D gene ambiguous. V shed 5 bases and J shed 5 bases, with 10 bases lying between them. The CDR3 has 12 amino acids. Per germline, CDR1 MNHEY and CDR2 SVGEGT. The CDR3, as DNA: TGTGCCAGCAGTACGTTCCTCCACGAGCAGTACTTC. It specifies CASSTFLHEQYF.

The chain recombines TRBV15 with TRBJ2-3, with D maybe TRBD2 (6 bases). V was clipped by 0 bases and J by 7 bases, with 17 bases between them. This CDR3 has 16 residues. From germline, CDR1 is LNHNV and CDR2 YYDKDF (reference sequence). The CDR3 is CATSRDTRGPGHTQYF. The CDR3, as DNA: TGTGCCACCAGCAGAGATACGCGGGGCCCAGGCCATACGCAGTATTTT.

V and J are TRBV20-1 and TRBJ1-4; TRBD1 aligns across 10 bases. V trimming: 5 bases; J trimming: 5 bases; junction bases outside the gene matches: 5. The CDR3 spans 14 residues. From germline, CDR1 is DFQATT and CDR2 SNEGSKA (reference sequence). The CDR3 coding sequence is TGCAGTGCTCACTCGGGACAGGGGAATGAAAAACTGTTTTTT. Translation: CSAHSGQGNEKLFF.

The J gene is TRBJ2-5, the V gene TRBV10-2; 8 bases map to TRBD1. V lost 0 bases and J lost 1; bases outside the gene matches: 4. The V gene's germline CDR1 is WSHSY and CDR2 SAAADI. This CDR3 is 16 amino acids long. Here the CDR3 reads CASSESGTGGQETQYF. DNA for the CDR3: TGCGCCAGCAGTGAGTCTGGCACAGGGGGCCAAGAGACCCAGTACTTC.